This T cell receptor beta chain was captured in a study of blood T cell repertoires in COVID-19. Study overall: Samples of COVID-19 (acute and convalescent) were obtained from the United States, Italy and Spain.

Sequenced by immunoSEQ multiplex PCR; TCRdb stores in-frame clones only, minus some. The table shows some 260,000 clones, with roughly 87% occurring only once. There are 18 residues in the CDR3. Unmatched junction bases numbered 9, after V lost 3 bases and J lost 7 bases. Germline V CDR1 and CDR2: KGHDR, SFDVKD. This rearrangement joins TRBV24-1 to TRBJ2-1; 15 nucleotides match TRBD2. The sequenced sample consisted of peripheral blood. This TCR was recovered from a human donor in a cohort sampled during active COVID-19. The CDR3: CATSDRIWTSGRGNEQFF. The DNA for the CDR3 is TGTGCCACCAGTGATCGGATCTGGACTAGCGGGAGGGGGAATGAGCAGTTCTTC.